The 23 T cell receptor beta chains presented below share a single source sample, sequenced in a study of early T cells in non-severe SARS-CoV-2 infection (dated by TCRdb to about 2021). Library generation was performed with 5' RACE. Sequencer: NextSeq 500. TCRdb passed the public sequencing reads through fastp at Q25 and MiXCR, retaining productive beta sequences. Each entry merges the rows of one CDR3 protein and shows their most common DNA and genes. This sample holds about 44,000 distinct CDR3 sequences; about 25% were observed only once. The biggest ten clones account for under 6% of the sample. This specimen was whole blood, taken at baseline. All receptors come from an adult who was a healthcare worker with PCR-confirmed SARS-CoV-2 infection or an uninfected control (not recorded which).

This clonotype was picked up a small number of times. This chain uses TRBV27 with TRBJ2-1, with D tentatively TRBD2 (5 bases). Trimming stripped 5 bases from V and 4 bases from J, with 12 bases between. CDR3 size: 14 residues. Germline CDR1 reads MNHEY; CDR2 reads SMNVEV (reference sequence). The CDR3 DNA sequence: TGTGCCAGCAGTGCCCCTAGCAGTTACAATGAGCAGTTCTTC. It encodes CASSAPSSYNEQFF.

The chain uses TRBV7-3 and TRBJ1-3; 7 nucleotides agree with TRBD1. The germline V gene encodes CDR1 SGHTA and CDR2 FQGTGA. The V gene end was trimmed by 5 bases and the J gene end by 2 bases; junction bases not matched to a gene: 12. This CDR3 is 17 amino acids long. CDR3 residues: CASSPRPGTEPGNTIYF. DNA of the CDR3: TGTGCCAGCAGCCCCAGACCCGGGACAGAGCCTGGAAACACCATATATTTT.

J is TRBJ1-5 and V is TRBV7-6, with TRBD1 matching 8 bases. After removal of 5 bases from V and 5 bases from J, the junction contained 5 bases not matched to a gene. Germline values: CDR1 SGHVS, CDR2 FNYEAQ. This CDR3 spans 14 amino acids. The CDR3 region has the DNA TGTGCCAGCAGCCCCGGGACAGGAGATCAGCCCCAGCATTTT. Encoded protein: CASSPGTGDQPQHF.

V usage is TRBV4-1 and J usage is TRBJ1-2, with 8 bases that match TRBD1. Germline assignment: CDR1 MGHRA and CDR2 YSYEKL. The J segment lost 4 bases and the V segment lost 8 bases, leaving 6 bases of the junction unmatched. The CDR3 extends over 13 amino acids. For the CDR3, the DNA is TGCGCCAGCTGCTACGGACAGGGCTATGGCTACACCTTC. It yields the protein CASCYGQGYGYTF.

The V and J genes are TRBV6-1 and TRBJ2-1, with D hard to call. V dropped 5 bases and J dropped 8 bases, with 13 bases sitting between them. The germline V gene encodes CDR1 MNHNS and CDR2 SASEGT. This CDR3 comprises 13 residues. The CDR3 loop is CASSKVVRDEQFF. CDR3 sequence (DNA): TGTGCCAGCAGTAAGGTCGTACGTGATGAGCAGTTCTTC.

This clonotype is deemed medium-sized (0.01 to 0.1%). The rearrangement uses TRBV10-3 and TRBJ1-1; D is undetermined. The V and J ends lost 3 bases and 3 bases respectively, with 5 bases between them. There are 12 residues in the CDR3. Per germline, CDR1 ENHRY and CDR2 SYGVKD. CDR3 amino acids: CAISDRDTEAFF. The CDR3 nucleotides are TGTGCCATCAGTGACCGGGACACTGAAGCTTTCTTT.

The chain combines TRBV12-3 or TRBV12-4 with TRBJ1-1; 9 nucleotides line up with TRBD1. The CDR3 is 15 amino acids. With 3 bases clipped from V and 1 base from J, the junction kept 3 bases outside the gene matches. CDR3 protein: CASSLGTGWNTEAFF. The CDR3 DNA is TGTGCCAGCAGTTTGGGGACAGGGTGGAACACTGAAGCTTTCTTT.

This clonotype was counted only a few times. The chain couples TRBV7-2 to TRBJ1-1; D unclear. Trimming stripped 2 bases from V and 1 base from J, with 5 bases between. Germline CDR1 reads SGHTA; CDR2 reads FQGNSA. There are 13 residues in the CDR3. Here the CDR3 reads CASSLLQNTEAFF. The CDR3 DNA is TGTGCCAGCAGCTTATTACAGAACACTGAAGCTTTCTTT. Complete variable domain (other parts from reference TRBV7-2 and TRBJ1-1): GAGVSQSPSNKVTEKGKDVELRCDPISGHTALYWYRQSLGQGLEFLIYFQGNSAPDKSGLPSDRFSAERTGGSVSTLTIQRTQQEDSAVYLCASSLLQNTEAFFGQGTRLTVV.

The sample holds a few counts of this clonotype. V and J are TRBV20-1 and TRBJ2-3; 11 bases align to TRBD2. Germline V lookup: CDR1 DFQATT, CDR2 SNEGSKA (reference sequence). V lost 6 bases and J lost 2; bases outside the gene matches: 7. CDR3 size: 15 residues. CDR3 in DNA: TGCAGTGCCCGGGGGACTAGCGGATTCACAGATACGCAGTATTTT. Translation gives CSARGTSGFTDTQYF.

V usage is TRBV7-2 and J usage is TRBJ1-4, with 7 bases that match TRBD1. Germline V gene sequence: CDR1 SGHTA, CDR2 FQGNSA. The V and J ends lost 4 bases and 3 bases, in that order; junction bases with no gene match: 8. This CDR3 is built from 16 residues. CDR3 in amino acids: CASSSYPGQPNEKLFF. CDR3 DNA sequence: TGTGCCAGCAGCTCTTACCCGGGACAGCCTAATGAAAAACTGTTTTTT. The full variable domain, rest sourced from reference TRBV7-2 and TRBJ1-4, is GAGVSQSPSNKVTEKGKDVELRCDPISGHTALYWYRQSLGQGLEFLIYFQGNSAPDKSGLPSDRFSAERTGGSVSTLTIQRTQQEDSAVYLCASSSYPGQPNEKLFFGSGTQLSVL.

The table lists this clonotype with a few counts. V and J are TRBV20-1 and TRBJ2-3; TRBD1 matches 12 bases. The CDR3 consists of 15 residues. The V gene end was trimmed by 6 bases and the J gene end by 9 bases; junction bases not matched to a gene: 13. Germline V CDR1 and CDR2: DFQATT, SNEGSKA (reference sequence). This chain's CDR3 is CSATWDRGQAGTQYF. The CDR3 DNA sequence: TGCAGTGCCACCTGGGACAGGGGGCAAGCAGGCACGCAGTATTTT.

This clonotype was picked up a small number of times. The V gene is TRBV25-1, the J gene TRBJ2-5; D call uncertain. V lost 5 bases to trimming and J lost 7 bases, with 11 bases between them. The CDR3 length is 12 residues. Germline CDR1 and CDR2: MGHDK and SYGVNS. The CDR3 region has the DNA TGTGCCAGCAGTCCAGGTTCTGGGACCCAGTACTTC. It translates to CASSPGSGTQYF.

In nucleotides, the CDR3 is TGTGCCAGCAGCCCCCAGGTCGGGGAGCTGTTTTTT. This gives the protein CASSPQVGELFF. This chain joins TRBV11-2 and TRBJ2-2; no clear D. Germline V gene lookup returns CDR1 SGHAT and CDR2 FQNNGV. CDR3 length: 12 residues. With 5 bases removed from V and 7 bases from J, the gap between germline ends came to 8 bases. Full variable domain (remainder filled in from reference TRBV11-2 and TRBJ2-2): EAGVAQSPRYKIIEKRQSVAFWCNPISGHATLYWYQQILGQGPKLLIQFQNNGVVDDSQLPKDRFSAERLKGVDSTLKIQPAKLEDSAVYLCASSPQVGELFFGEGSRLTVL.

V and J are TRBV7-3 and TRBJ2-2; D is uncertain. Germline assignment: CDR1 SGHTA and CDR2 FQGTGA. The CDR3 has 14 residues. Trimming removed 5 bases at V and 4 bases at J, with 11 bases between. The CDR3 region is CASSALHPTGELFF. CDR3 DNA sequence: TGTGCCAGCAGCGCACTCCACCCCACCGGGGAGCTGTTTTTT. Filled out from reference TRBV7-3 and TRBJ2-2, the complete variable domain reads GAGVSQTPSNKVTEKGKYVELRCDPISGHTALYWYRQSLGQGPEFLIYFQGTGAADDSGLPNDRFFAVRPEGSVSTLKIQRTERGDSAVYLCASSALHPTGELFFGEGSRLTVL.

The chain has TRBV4-1 and TRBJ2-3; 9 nucleotides align to TRBD2. The V gene end was trimmed by 4 bases and the J gene end by 3 bases; junction bases not matched to a gene: 8. CDR1 and CDR2 (germline): MGHRA, YSYEKL. This CDR3 region has 16 residues. The CDR3 is CASSPLERGVTDTQYF. The DNA for the CDR3 is TGCGCCAGCAGCCCCCTTGAGCGGGGGGTAACAGATACGCAGTATTTT.

The CDR3 coding sequence is TGCGCCAGCAGCCTGCGGGACAGCAATTCACCCCTCCACTTT. Translation: CASSLRDSNSPLHF. The chain has TRBV5-1 and TRBJ1-6; TRBD1 agrees at 7 bases. The CDR3 contains 14 residues. The V gene end was trimmed by 4 bases and the J gene end by 7 bases; junction bases not matched to a gene: 5. Germline values: CDR1 SGHRS, CDR2 YFSETQ.

The table lists this clonotype with a few counts. The chain uses TRBV20-1 and TRBJ2-3; possibly TRBD2 for D (7 bases). CDR3 length: 15 amino acids. From germline, CDR1 is DFQATT and CDR2 SNEGSKA (reference sequence). V lost 5 bases, J lost 2 bases, and 17 bases lay in between. Here the CDR3 DNA reads TGCAGTGCTGCCCGGACCCGGGGGGCCACAGATACGCAGTATTTT. The encoded protein is CSAARTRGATDTQYF.

This clonotype was observed a few times. The chain employs TRBV7-2 and TRBJ2-7, with 9 bases fitting TRBD1. Germline V gives CDR1 SGHTA, CDR2 FQGNSA. J was trimmed by 3 bases and V by 5 bases; bases with no gene match: 5. The CDR3 totals 14 residues. DNA of the CDR3: TGTGCCAGCAGCCCGGGACAGGGTTTCTACGAGCAGTACTTC. It specifies CASSPGQGFYEQYF.

V and J are TRBV6-2 or TRBV6-3 and TRBJ2-2; D is possibly TRBD1 (5 bases). The CDR3 length is 14 residues. Trimming took 10 bases from V and 9 from J, leaving 21 bases between them. The V gene's germline CDR1 is MNHEY and CDR2 SVGEGT. DNA for the CDR3: TGTGCCACCCACCCTCCTCCAGCAGGGCGGGAGCTGTTTTTT. Protein sequence: CATHPPPAGRELFF.

This clonotype showed up just a few times. Here the CDR3 reads CASSLSGRVNYGYTF. DNA of the CDR3: TGTGCCAGCAGCTTATCGGGGAGGGTGAACTATGGCTACACCTTC. The chain recombines TRBV11-2 with TRBJ1-2, with no clear D. CDR1 is SGHAT, CDR2 FQNNGV, per germline. Deletions cut 2 bases from V and 2 bases from J, with 12 bases between. The CDR3 runs 15 residues.

Only a few counts were recorded for this clonotype. This sequence joins TRBV6-2 or TRBV6-3 and TRBJ1-3, with TRBD1 matching over 9 bases. The CDR3 is 19 residues long. The junction had 16 bases not matched to a gene; V was cut back by 7 bases and J by 0 bases. CDR1 is MNHEY and CDR2 is SVGEGT in the germline V gene. The CDR3 region is CASTLIGTGTGSSGNTIYF. The CDR3 DNA is TGTGCCAGCACCTTAATCGGTACCGGGACAGGGTCCTCTGGAAACACCATATATTTT.

V is TRBV18 and J is TRBJ2-1; 13 positions match TRBD2. Germline V CDR1 and CDR2: KGHSH, LQKENI. The CDR3 loop spans 18 amino acids. With V trimmed by 2 bases and J by 7 bases, 11 bases remained unmatched. CDR3 region: CASSPVKQTSGGRNEQFF. The CDR3, as DNA: TGTGCCAGCTCACCAGTAAAACAGACTAGCGGGGGGCGGAATGAGCAGTTCTTC.

This clonotype was observed at least ten times. This rearrangement joins TRBV20-1 to TRBJ2-7; TRBD2 aligns across 9 bases. Germline V lookup: CDR1 DFQATT, CDR2 SNEGSKA (reference sequence). The CDR3 sequence is 16 residues long. The trim removed 0 bases at V and 2 bases at J, leaving 8 bases unmatched. The CDR3 nucleotides read TGCAGTGCTAGAGAATTCGGCGGGGGGGCTGCCTACGAGCAGTACTTC. This gives the protein CSAREFGGGAAYEQYF.